This TCR beta chain came from a study of T cell changes during pregnancy in multiple sclerosis. Measured with immunoSEQ multiplex PCR; TCRdb has only the in-frame clones, and not every one. The table records 48,000 or so clones, around 90% of them present only once. Germline assignment: CDR1 SEHNR and CDR2 FQNEAQ (reference sequence). The J segment lost 10 bases and the V segment lost 5 bases, leaving 13 bases of the junction unmatched. CDR3 length: 14 residues. Sequencing was performed on CD4+ T cells from peripheral blood mononuclear cells, taken in the second trimester of pregnancy. This TCR derives from a female donor with multiple sclerosis, enrolled in a pregnancy study. V and J are TRBV7-9 and TRBJ1-1; 7 bases match TRBD1. In DNA, the CDR3 is TGTGCCAGCAGCCCTAGACAGGGTCTTACGGGAGCTTTCTTT. It yields the protein CASSPRQGLTGAFF.